Listed here are 21 T cell receptor beta chains from one sample, sequenced in a study of cytomegalovirus exposure and HLA in healthy donors. Primers included in the PCR were 60 Vbeta and 13 Jbeta primers. Data came from immunoSEQ multiplex PCR; TCRdb stores just in-frame clones and leaves some out. The profile shows around 94,000 clones, over 65% of them singletons. Material for sequencing was PBMCs. The receptors originated from a woman in her forties in good health and CMV-seropositive.

This sequence joins TRBV19 and TRBJ1-6; 9 bases are shared with TRBD1. CDR3 length: 15 residues. With V trimmed by 1 base and J by 7 bases, 2 bases remained unmatched. Germline values: CDR1 LNHDA, CDR2 SQIVND (reference sequence). CDR3 coding DNA: TGTGCCAGTAGTATAGCTGGGACAGGGAATTCACCCCTCCACTTT. Translating it yields CASSIAGTGNSPLHF.

This clone was seen more than once but under ten times. The chain has TRBV19 and TRBJ2-1; D is unresolved. The V gene's germline CDR1 is LNHDA and CDR2 SQIVND (reference sequence). V was clipped by 6 bases and J by 3 bases, with 9 bases between them. The CDR3 contains 13 residues. The chain's CDR3 is CASSESHYNEQFF. The CDR3 nucleotides read TGTGCCAGTAGCGAGTCTCACTACAATGAGCAGTTCTTC. The full variable domain, rest sourced from reference TRBV19 and TRBJ2-1, is DGGITQSPKYLFRKEGQNVTLSCEQNLNHDAMYWYRQDPGQGLRLIYYSQIVNDFQKGDIAEGYSVSREKKESFPLTVTSAQKNPTAFYLCASSESHYNEQFFGPGTRLTVL.

This sequence joins TRBV5-1 and TRBJ2-3; 7 bases agree with TRBD1. The germline V gene encodes CDR1 SGHRS and CDR2 YFSETQ. The CDR3 has 14 residues. V lost 4 bases and J lost 3; bases outside the gene matches: 5. The CDR3, as DNA: TGCGCCAGCAGCATCGGGACAGTTACAGATACGCAGTATTTT. Protein product: CASSIGTVTDTQYF.

V and J are TRBV4-1 and TRBJ2-1; 13 bases are a match to TRBD2. With 0 bases clipped from V and 8 bases from J, the junction kept 7 bases outside the gene matches. The CDR3 consists of 17 residues. Per germline, CDR1 MGHRA and CDR2 YSYEKL. Here the CDR3 DNA reads TGCGCCAGCAGCCAAGACCGACTAGCGGGAGGTTCGCATGAGCAGTTCTTC. Translating gives CASSQDRLAGGSHEQFF.

As concerns this clone: This sample includes further DNA sequences coding for the same CDR3. The chain is built from TRBV5-4 and TRBJ2-7, with 11 bases aligning to TRBD2. CDR1 and CDR2 (germline): SGHNT, YYREEE (reference sequence). This CDR3 comprises 16 residues. V lost 4 bases to trimming and J lost 13 bases; unmatched junction nucleotides: 19. As DNA, the CDR3 is TGTGCCAGCAGCCCCAGCCAGACTACTAGCGGGAGCCGAGGATACTTC. Translating it yields CASSPSQTTSGSRGYF.

V usage is TRBV28 and J usage is TRBJ1-1; maybe TRBD1 (5 bases). The CDR3 has 18 residues. Between the trimmed V and J ends, which lost 3 bases and 0 bases, there was a span of 20 bases. Germline V gives CDR1 MDHEN, CDR2 SYDVKM. CDR3 sequence (DNA): TGTGCCAGCAGTTTCGGGGTGAGGAGGGGAATTATGAACACTGAAGCTTTCTTT. Encoded protein: CASSFGVRRGIMNTEAFF.

The rearrangement links TRBV13 to TRBJ2-3; 11 nucleotides agree with TRBD2. Trimming removed 5 bases from V and 4 bases from J; junction bases left unmatched: 8. The CDR3 spans 16 residues. Germline values: CDR1 PRHDT, CDR2 FYEKMQ (reference sequence). The CDR3 coding sequence is TGTGCCAGCAGCGTATTAGCGGGAGGGCTGGCAGATACGCAGTATTTT. Encoded protein: CASSVLAGGLADTQYF.

For the CDR3, the DNA is TGTGCCAGCAGCGTGGGCCCACAGGGGGCCAACGGCCTCAATGAGCAGTTCTTC. Its protein product is CASSVGPQGANGLNEQFF. The J gene is TRBJ2-1, the V gene TRBV7-8; 9 bases are shared with TRBD1. The CDR3 consists of 18 residues. CDR1 SGHVS and CDR2 FQNEAQ come from the germline V gene. Unmatched junction bases numbered 17, after V lost 5 bases and J lost 6 bases. The variable domain in full, completed from reference TRBV7-8 and TRBJ2-1, reads GAGVSQSPRYKVAKRGQDVALRCDPISGHVSLFWYQQALGQGPEFLTYFQNEAQLDKSGLPSDRFFAERPEGSVSTLKIQRTQQEDSAVYLCASSVGPQGANGLNEQFFGPGTRLTVL.

The rearrangement joins TRBV27 to TRBJ1-5; weak D call: TRBD1 (6 bases). This CDR3 has 18 residues. Germline V gives CDR1 MNHEY, CDR2 SMNVEV (reference sequence). The V end lost 2 bases, the J end lost 3 bases, and 20 bases lay between the germline ends. The CDR3 nucleotides are TGTGCCAGCAGTTTACGGGGAAGGTGGGACACCCTCAATCAGCCCCAGCATTTT. This gives the protein CASSLRGRWDTLNQPQHF.

This clone was observed a handful of times. The chain combines TRBV6-1 with TRBJ2-5, with 15 nucleotides matching TRBD2. J was trimmed by 2 bases and V by 2 bases; bases with no gene match: 9. CDR3 length equals 19 residues. Per the germline V gene, CDR1 is MNHNS and CDR2 is SASEGT. CDR3 loop: CASSELLPGLAGGQETQYF. The CDR3 DNA follows: TGTGCCAGCAGTGAATTACTGCCGGGACTAGCGGGAGGACAAGAGACCCAGTACTTC.

The gene calls are TRBV7-9 and TRBJ2-3, with D maybe TRBD1 (6 bases). The length of the CDR3 is 17 residues. From germline, CDR1 is SEHNR and CDR2 FQNEAQ (reference sequence). V was clipped by 1 base and J by 6 bases, with 20 bases between them. The CDR3 here is CASSLGFAGASSDTQYF. CDR3 nucleotides: TGTGCCAGCAGCTTAGGCTTCGCAGGGGCCAGCAGCGATACGCAGTATTTT.

A few counts support this clone. V usage is TRBV29-1 and J usage is TRBJ2-6; 10 bases are shared with TRBD1. The CDR3 runs 16 residues. The V segment lost 5 bases and the J segment 1 base; nucleotides outside the gene matches: 5. The germline V gene encodes CDR1 SQVTM and CDR2 ANQGSEA. The CDR3 is CSVLDRGPSGANVLTF. CDR3 nucleotide sequence: TGCAGCGTTTTAGACAGGGGGCCGTCTGGGGCCAACGTCCTGACTTTC.

CDR3 region: CASSETGVSDEQYF. CDR3 nucleotide sequence: TGTGCCAGCAGCGAAACAGGGGTTTCGGACGAGCAGTACTTC. V is TRBV9 and J is TRBJ2-7; 7 bases agree with TRBD1. The CDR3 runs 14 residues. V lost 3 bases, J lost 5 bases, and 8 bases stayed unmatched. Germline CDR1 is SGDLS and CDR2 is YYNGEE.

The chain is built from TRBV5-1 and TRBJ2-1, with 7 bases lining up with TRBD2. J gave up 8 bases and V 0 bases, and 5 bases lay outside the gene matches. The CDR3 spans 14 residues. Germline CDR1 SGHRS, CDR2 YFSETQ. CDR3 amino acids: CASSLGTSEHEQFF. CDR3 nucleotides: TGCGCCAGCAGCTTGGGTACTAGCGAACATGAGCAGTTCTTC.

V gene TRBV11-3 combines with J gene TRBJ2-1; 13 bases match TRBD2. The CDR3 length is 16 residues. Germline CDR1 SGHNT, CDR2 YENEEA. V gave up 0 bases and J gave up 7 bases; unmatched junction bases: 3. The CDR3 is CASSLEGTSGNNEQFF. The DNA for the CDR3 is TGTGCCAGCAGCTTAGAAGGGACTAGCGGGAATAATGAGCAGTTCTTC. The entire variable domain, with the rest obtained from reference TRBV11-3 and TRBJ2-1, is as follows: EAGVVQSPRYKIIEKKQPVAFWCNPISGHNTLYWYLQNLGQGPELLIRYENEEAVDDSQLPKDRFSAERLKGVDSTLKIQPAELGDSAVYLCASSLEGTSGNNEQFFGPGTRLTVL.

CDR3 DNA sequence: TGTGCCAGCTCACCAGGGGGGGGGCGCAGGCAGCCCCAGCATTTT. As protein: CASSPGGGRRQPQHF. V usage is TRBV18 and J usage is TRBJ1-5, with D possibly matching TRBD1 (6 bases). CDR1 and CDR2 from the germline V gene are KGHSH and LQKENI. The CDR3 length is 15 residues. The ends were cut back, 2 bases at V and 7 bases at J, with 15 bases in the middle.

The V and J genes are TRBV6-1 and TRBJ1-5; TRBD1 might be the D (6 bases). Deletions cut 6 bases from V and 0 bases from J, with 12 bases between. CDR1 is MNHNS and CDR2 is SASEGT in the germline V gene. This CDR3 has 15 residues. The CDR3 spells CASRRQADSNQPQHF. CDR3 DNA sequence: TGTGCCAGCAGAAGACAGGCCGATAGCAATCAGCCCCAGCATTTT.

This clone occurred a few times. The chain is built from TRBV4-2 and TRBJ2-7, with D tentatively TRBD1 (5 bases). The CDR3 runs to 15 residues. Between the trimmed V and J ends, which lost 1 base and 3 bases, there was a span of 13 bases. The germline gives CDR1 LGHNA, CDR2 YNFKEQ. CDR3 region: CASSQGGLQSYEQYF. CDR3 DNA: TGTGCCAGCAGCCAAGGGGGCCTACAGAGCTACGAGCAGTACTTC.

This clone was seen more than once but under ten times. The chain recombines TRBV7-6 with TRBJ2-3, with TRBD2 identical over 9 bases. Germline V CDR1 and CDR2: SGHVS, FNYEAQ. The CDR3 is 16 amino acids. V dropped 1 base and J dropped 4; count of bases not matched to a gene: 6. CDR3 bases: TGTGCCAGCAGCTTAGGAGGTAGCGGGAGTTCAGATACGCAGTATTTT. Protein: CASSLGGSGSSDTQYF.

A note on this clone: A junction boundary mismatches the germline segment, possibly from a read error. CDR3 region: CAGSQVSGTYEQYF. CDR3 DNA sequence: TGCGCCGGCAGCCAAGTATCAGGTACCTACGAGCAGTACTTC. The chain couples TRBV4-1 to TRBJ2-7; D is unresolved. The CDR3 covers 14 residues. Germline CDR1 is MGHRA and CDR2 is YSYEKL.

V is TRBV18 and J is TRBJ1-1; perhaps TRBD1 as D (5 bases). There are 15 residues in the CDR3. V lost 4 bases, J lost 3 bases, and 15 bases lay in between. The germline CDR1 and CDR2 sequences are KGHSH and LQKENI. The CDR3 region has the DNA TGTGCCAGCTCACTCTTCTCGGGAGGGGACACTGAAGCTTTCTTT. Translating gives CASSLFSGGDTEAFF.